What follows are 21 T cell receptor beta chains derived from one specimen sequenced in a study of blood T cell repertoires in COVID-19. Only in-frame clones appear in the TCRdb table, and some are missing; sequencing was by immunoSEQ multiplex PCR. The sample lists 81,000 or so clones, approximately 92% seen once, with around 6% in the top ten. Sequencing was performed on peripheral blood. These receptors were obtained from a woman aged 60-70 years with active COVID-19.

The CDR3 nucleotides read TGTGCCAGCAGTTTAAACAGGGGGCGCGGGAACGAGCAGTACTTC. Translating it yields CASSLNRGRGNEQYF. The V gene is TRBV6-2 or TRBV6-3, the J gene TRBJ2-7, with 9 bases fitting TRBD1. The CDR3 spans 15 residues. Germline V lookup: CDR1 MNHEY, CDR2 SVGEGT. The ends lost 4 bases at V and 5 bases at J; junction bases unmatched: 9.

The sample holds one count of this clone. The J gene is TRBJ1-4, the V gene TRBV7-2, with 10 bases fitting TRBD1. From germline, CDR1 is SGHTA and CDR2 FQGNSA. CDR3 length: 15 amino acids. Trimming removed 5 bases from V and 5 bases from J; junction bases left unmatched: 5. The CDR3 is CASSPRTGGNEKLFF. In DNA, the CDR3 is TGTGCCAGCAGCCCCCGGACAGGGGGAAATGAAAAACTGTTTTTT.

This chain links TRBV2 with TRBJ1-4, with TRBD1 as a possible D gene (5 bases). Trimming took 5 bases from V and 4 from J, leaving 11 bases between them. The CDR3 sequence is 14 residues long. CDR1 is SNHLY and CDR2 is FYNNEI in the germline V gene. The CDR3 DNA reads TGTGCCAGCAGTAAGAGACAGCTTAATGAAAAACTGTTTTTT. As protein: CASSKRQLNEKLFF.

This clone has only one observation. V usage is TRBV7-2 and J usage is TRBJ2-5, with 10 positions matching TRBD2. Germline V gene lookup returns CDR1 SGHTA and CDR2 FQGNSA. The CDR3 is 17 residues long. V trimming: 0 bases; J trimming: 0 bases; junction bases outside the gene matches: 4. The CDR3 DNA is TGTGCCAGCAGCTTAGCACCTAGCGGGGGTTACCAAGAGACCCAGTACTTC. Translating it yields CASSLAPSGGYQETQYF.

This chain uses TRBV24-1 with TRBJ2-3; D is uncertain. Germline values: CDR1 KGHDR, CDR2 SFDVKD. V lost 2 bases, J lost 4 bases, and 9 bases lay in between. CDR3 length: 14 amino acids. CDR3: CATSDSESADTQYF. DNA of the CDR3: TGTGCCACCAGTGATTCAGAAAGCGCAGATACGCAGTATTTT.

The genes are TRBV5-1 and TRBJ2-1; the match to TRBD2 covers 8 bases. Germline CDR1 SGHRS, CDR2 YFSETQ. After removal of 4 bases from V and 0 bases from J, the junction contained 6 bases not matched to a gene. The CDR3 extends over 16 amino acids. CDR3 nucleotide sequence: TGCGCCAGCAGCCAAACTAGCGGCTCCTCCTACAATGAGCAGTTCTTC. This translates into CASSQTSGSSYNEQFF.

This clone has only a few counts. The J gene is TRBJ2-7, the V gene TRBV6-5; TRBD1 agrees at 7 bases. Germline V gene data show CDR1 as MNHEY and CDR2 as SVGAGI. The V segment lost 6 bases and the J segment 2 bases; nucleotides outside the gene matches: 7. The CDR3 extends over 14 amino acids. In DNA, the CDR3 is TGTGCCAGCAGATACCAGGGGGACGCCTACGAGCAGTACTTC. Its protein is CASRYQGDAYEQYF.

CDR3 amino acids: CATKDTSNYGYTF. The CDR3 DNA reads as TGTGCCACCAAGGACACCTCTAACTATGGCTACACCTTC. This chain links TRBV19 with TRBJ1-2; perhaps TRBD1 as D (5 bases). Deletions cut 10 bases from V and 0 bases from J, with 12 bases between. Per germline, CDR1 LNHDA and CDR2 SQIVND (reference sequence). This CDR3 has 13 amino acids.

The V and J genes are TRBV24-1 and TRBJ2-3, with 8 bases aligning to TRBD2. This CDR3 region has 21 residues. V trimming: 1 base; J trimming: 0 bases; junction bases outside the gene matches: 17. The germline V gene has CDR1 KGHDR and CDR2 SFDVKD. The CDR3 sequence is CATSDFHRESGGPTSTDTQYF. The CDR3 DNA reads TGTGCCACCAGTGATTTCCACAGGGAGAGCGGGGGTCCAACTAGCACAGATACGCAGTATTTT.

This clone was found a few times. The V and J genes are TRBV11-3 and TRBJ2-3, with D perhaps matching TRBD1 (5 bases). The CDR3 is 15 amino acids. CDR1 is SGHNT and CDR2 is YENEEA in the germline V gene. Trimming stripped 1 base from V and 2 bases from J, with 10 bases between. The CDR3 loop reads CASSLGDSPTDTQYF. As DNA, the CDR3 is TGTGCCAGCAGCTTAGGCGACAGTCCCACAGATACGCAGTATTTT.

A note on this clone: One junction end does not reproduce the germline sequence, and a read error may be involved. This rearrangement joins TRBV7-7 to TRBJ2-1; the D is unclear. The CDR3 length is 14 residues. The germline V gene has CDR1 SSHAT and CDR2 FNYEAQ (reference sequence). CDR3 amino acids: CASSLLGSYNEQFF. The CDR3 nucleotides read TGTGCTAGCAGCTTACTCGGGTCCTACAATGAGCAGTTCTTC.

This chain links TRBV5-1 with TRBJ2-3, with D tentatively TRBD1 (6 bases). The germline V gene has CDR1 SGHRS and CDR2 YFSETQ. Trimming took 3 bases from V and 4 from J, leaving 12 bases between them. The length of the CDR3 is 14 residues. The CDR3 sequence is CASSSGQGPDTQYF. CDR3 nucleotides: TGCGCCAGCAGCTCGGGGCAGGGGCCAGATACGCAGTATTTT.

The chain has TRBV7-9 and TRBJ1-2; D may be TRBD1 (6 bases). Looked up from germline, CDR1 is SEHNR and CDR2 is FQNEAQ (reference sequence). V shed 2 bases and J shed 2 bases, with 12 bases lying between them. The CDR3 length is 15 residues. CDR3 DNA sequence: TGTGCCAGCAGCTTATACGGGGGGCAGAACTATGGCTACACCTTC. Translation gives CASSLYGGQNYGYTF.

V is TRBV9 and J is TRBJ2-5; TRBD1 agrees at 11 bases. CDR1 and CDR2 (germline): SGDLS, YYNGEE. The J segment lost 4 bases and the V segment lost 4 bases, leaving 6 bases of the junction unmatched. There are 15 residues in the CDR3. CDR3 region: CASSTGQGARETQYF. The CDR3 region has the DNA TGTGCCAGCAGCACCGGACAGGGGGCCAGAGAGACCCAGTACTTC. Looking up the rest from reference TRBV9 and TRBJ2-5 gives the full variable domain: DSGVTQTPKHLITATGQRVTLRCSPRSGDLSVYWYQQSLDQGLQFLIQYYNGEERAKGNILERFSAQQFPDLHSELNLSSLELGDSALYFCASSTGQGARETQYFGPGTRLLVL.

The chain joins TRBV11-2 to TRBJ2-7, with 7 bases aligning to TRBD1. This CDR3 comprises 14 residues. The germline CDR1 and CDR2 sequences are SGHAT and FQNNGV. The J segment lost 4 bases and the V segment lost 2 bases, leaving 5 bases of the junction unmatched. CDR3 sequence reads: CASSLIDRAYEQYF. In nucleotides, the CDR3 is TGTGCCAGCAGCTTAATAGACAGGGCGTACGAGCAGTACTTC.

The rearrangement joins TRBV14 to TRBJ1-2; 11 bases align to TRBD1. Germline trimming cut 2 bases from V and 8 bases from J; bases unmatched to any gene: 10. The germline V gene encodes CDR1 SGHDN and CDR2 FVKESK. This CDR3 has 16 residues. The CDR3 protein is CASSQLAGQGAVGYTF. CDR3 DNA sequence: TGTGCCAGCAGCCAATTGGCCGGACAGGGGGCAGTAGGCTACACCTTC.

The V and J genes are TRBV3-1 (or the pseudogene TRBV3-2) and TRBJ2-7, with 7 bases that match TRBD2. Germline V gene sequence: CDR1 LGHDT, CDR2 YNNKEL (reference sequence). Trimming took 3 bases from V and 6 from J; bases not matched to a gene: 5. This CDR3 comprises 13 residues. CDR3 sequence (DNA): TGTGCCAGCAGCCAGCGGACTAGGAGCGAGCAGTACTTC. This encodes CASSQRTRSEQYF.

The CDR3: CASSPGPGQPYEQYF. The CDR3 DNA is TGTGCCAGCAGCCCGGGACCCGGACAGCCCTACGAGCAGTACTTC. This chain joins TRBV7-9 and TRBJ2-7, with a weak D call TRBD1 (6 bases). CDR1 is SEHNR and CDR2 is FQNEAQ in the germline V gene (reference sequence). The CDR3 length is 15 residues. Trimming took off 5 bases at V and 2 bases at J, with 16 bases between the two ends.

The chain carries TRBV5-8 and TRBJ1-1; possibly TRBD1 for D (5 bases). The germline gives CDR1 SGHTS, CDR2 YDEGEE. This CDR3 is 13 amino acids long. V lost 7 bases, J lost 3 bases, and 13 bases lay in between. CDR3 DNA: TGTGCCAGCGATGTGGGAGGGGACACTGAAGCTTTCTTT. Its protein product is CASDVGGDTEAFF.

This clone occurred once. The V call is TRBV15, the J call TRBJ1-1, with 12 positions matching TRBD1. Germline V lookup: CDR1 LNHNV, CDR2 YYDKDF (reference sequence). The V and J ends lost 5 bases and 6 bases, in that order; junction bases with no gene match: 7. The CDR3 contains 15 residues. CDR3 region: CATSLSGTGGSEAFF. The CDR3 DNA follows: TGTGCCACCAGCTTAAGCGGGACAGGGGGCTCTGAAGCTTTCTTT.

The rearrangement joins TRBV28 to TRBJ2-7, with TRBD1 as a possible D gene (5 bases). With 5 bases removed from V and 4 bases from J, the gap between germline ends came to 21 bases. This CDR3 comprises 16 residues. CDR1 is MDHEN, CDR2 SYDVKM, per germline. The CDR3 nucleotides read TGTGCCAGCAGTACCTACAGGTCCCTGACTCAATACGAGCAGTACTTC. It translates to CASSTYRSLTQYEQYF.